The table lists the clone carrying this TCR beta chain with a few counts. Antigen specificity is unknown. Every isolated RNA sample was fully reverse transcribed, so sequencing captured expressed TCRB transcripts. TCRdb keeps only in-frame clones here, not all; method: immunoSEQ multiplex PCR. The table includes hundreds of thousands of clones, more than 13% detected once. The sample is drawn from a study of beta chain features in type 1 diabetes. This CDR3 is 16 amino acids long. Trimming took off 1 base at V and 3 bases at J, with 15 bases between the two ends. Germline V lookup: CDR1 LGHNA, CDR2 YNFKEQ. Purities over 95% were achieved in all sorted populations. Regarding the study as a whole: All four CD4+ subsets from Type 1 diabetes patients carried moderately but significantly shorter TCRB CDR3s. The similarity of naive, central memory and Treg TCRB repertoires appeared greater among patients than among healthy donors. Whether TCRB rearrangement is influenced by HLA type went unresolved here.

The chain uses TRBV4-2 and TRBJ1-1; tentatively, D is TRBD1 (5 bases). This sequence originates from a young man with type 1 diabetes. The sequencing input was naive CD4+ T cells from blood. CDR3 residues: CASSQASRGDYTEAFF. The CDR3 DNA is TGTGCCAGCAGCCAAGCATCCCGGGGGGACTACACTGAAGCTTTCTTT.